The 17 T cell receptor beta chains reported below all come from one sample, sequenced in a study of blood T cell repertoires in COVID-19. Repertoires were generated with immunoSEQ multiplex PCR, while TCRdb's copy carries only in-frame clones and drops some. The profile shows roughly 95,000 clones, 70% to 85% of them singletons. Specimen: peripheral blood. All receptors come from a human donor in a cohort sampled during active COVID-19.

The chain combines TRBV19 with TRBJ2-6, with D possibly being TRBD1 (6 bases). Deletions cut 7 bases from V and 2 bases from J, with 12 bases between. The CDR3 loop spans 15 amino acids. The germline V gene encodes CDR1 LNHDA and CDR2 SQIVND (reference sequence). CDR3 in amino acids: CASKLTGTGANVLTF. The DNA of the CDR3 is TGTGCCAGTAAATTAACAGGGACTGGGGCCAACGTCCTGACTTTC.

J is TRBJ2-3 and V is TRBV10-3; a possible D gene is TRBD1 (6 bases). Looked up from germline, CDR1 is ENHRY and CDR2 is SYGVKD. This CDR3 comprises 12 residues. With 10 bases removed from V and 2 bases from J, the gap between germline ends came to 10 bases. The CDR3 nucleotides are TGTGCCACCGGGGACATCACAGATACGCAGTATTTT. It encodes CATGDITDTQYF.

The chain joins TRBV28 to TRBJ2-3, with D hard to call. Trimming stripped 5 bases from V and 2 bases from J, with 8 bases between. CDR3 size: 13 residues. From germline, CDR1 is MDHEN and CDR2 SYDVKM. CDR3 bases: TGTGCCAGCAGTCCGGCGGCCACAGATACGCAGTATTTT. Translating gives CASSPAATDTQYF.

As DNA, the CDR3 is TGTGCCAGTAGTACCCCGCGAGTATCCTCCTACAATGAGCAGTTCTTC. Its translation: CASSTPRVSSYNEQFF. The rearrangement uses TRBV19 and TRBJ2-1; D not resolved. The CDR3 is 16 amino acids. The V gene lost 4 bases and the J gene lost 0 bases, with 13 bases spanning the gap. Germline loops: CDR1 LNHDA, CDR2 SQIVND (reference sequence).

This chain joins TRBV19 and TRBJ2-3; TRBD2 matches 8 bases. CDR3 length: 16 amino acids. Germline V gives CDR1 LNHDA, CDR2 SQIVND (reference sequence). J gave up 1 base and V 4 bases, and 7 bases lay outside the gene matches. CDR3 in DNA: TGTGCCAGTAGTACCCGGACTAGCCTCCGCACAGATACGCAGTATTTT. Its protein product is CASSTRTSLRTDTQYF.

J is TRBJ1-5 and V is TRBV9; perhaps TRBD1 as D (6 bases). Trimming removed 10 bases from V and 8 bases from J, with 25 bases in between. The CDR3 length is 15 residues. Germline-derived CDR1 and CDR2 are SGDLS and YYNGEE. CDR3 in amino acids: CARRGGGGPREPQHF. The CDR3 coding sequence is TGTGCCCGCCGCGGGGGCGGGGGGCCTCGGGAGCCCCAGCATTTT.

Here the CDR3 reads CASSQAGTGGSPLHF. Here the CDR3 DNA reads TGCGCCAGCAGCCAAGCTGGGACAGGAGGTTCACCCCTCCACTTT. The chain employs TRBV4-1 and TRBJ1-6, with TRBD1 matching over 8 bases. After removal of 1 base from V and 9 bases from J, the junction contained 5 bases not matched to a gene. The CDR3 is 15 amino acids. Germline V gives CDR1 MGHRA, CDR2 YSYEKL.

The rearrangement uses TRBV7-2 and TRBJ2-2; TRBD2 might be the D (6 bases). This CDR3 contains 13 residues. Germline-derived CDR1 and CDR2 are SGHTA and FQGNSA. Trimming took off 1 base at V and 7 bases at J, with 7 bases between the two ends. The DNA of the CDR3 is TGTGCCAGCAGCTTAGACGGGGGCGGGGAGCTGTTTTTT. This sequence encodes CASSLDGGGELFF.

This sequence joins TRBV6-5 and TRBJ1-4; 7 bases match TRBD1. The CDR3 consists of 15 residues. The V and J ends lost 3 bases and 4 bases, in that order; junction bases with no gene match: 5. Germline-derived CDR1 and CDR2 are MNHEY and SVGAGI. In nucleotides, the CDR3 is TGTGCCAGCAGTTATACAGGGGCGAGTAATGAAAAACTGTTTTTT. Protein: CASSYTGASNEKLFF.

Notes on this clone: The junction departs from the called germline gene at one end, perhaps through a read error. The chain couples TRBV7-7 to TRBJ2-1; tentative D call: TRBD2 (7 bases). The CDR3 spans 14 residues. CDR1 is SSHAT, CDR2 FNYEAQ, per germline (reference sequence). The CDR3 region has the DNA TGTGCTAGCAGCTTAGGGGGGGGAGAGGGCAAGCAGTTCTTC. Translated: CASSLGGGEGKQFF. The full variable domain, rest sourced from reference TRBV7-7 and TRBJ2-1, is GAGVSQSPRYKVTKRGQDVTLRCDPISSHATLYWYQQALGQGPEFLTYFNYEAQPDKSGLPSDRFSAERPEGSISTLTIQRTEQRDSAMYRCASSLGGGEGKQFFGPGTRLTVL.

This CDR3 is CASSLEGQPQHF. CDR3 coding DNA: TGTGCCAGCAGCTTAGAGGGGCAGCCCCAGCATTTT. V gene TRBV7-2 combines with J gene TRBJ1-5, with D perhaps matching TRBD1 (5 bases). The CDR3 sequence is 12 residues long. CDR1 and CDR2 (germline): SGHTA, FQGNSA. The ends were cut back, 1 base at V and 7 bases at J, with 5 bases in the middle.

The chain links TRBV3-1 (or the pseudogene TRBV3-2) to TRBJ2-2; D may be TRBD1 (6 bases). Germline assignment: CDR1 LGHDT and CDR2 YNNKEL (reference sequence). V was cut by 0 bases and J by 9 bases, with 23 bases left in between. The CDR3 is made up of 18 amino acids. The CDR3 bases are TGTGCCAGCAGCCAAGATTTCCGGGACAAACGTCGGACCTGGGAGCTGTTTTTT. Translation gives CASSQDFRDKRRTWELFF.

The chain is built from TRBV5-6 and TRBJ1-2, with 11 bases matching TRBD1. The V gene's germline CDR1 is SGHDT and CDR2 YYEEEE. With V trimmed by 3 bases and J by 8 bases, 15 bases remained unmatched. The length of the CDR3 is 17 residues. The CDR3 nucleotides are TGTGCCAGCAGCTGGGGTCGAACCGGGACAGGGGGAAGAGGCTACACCTTC. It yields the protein CASSWGRTGTGGRGYTF.

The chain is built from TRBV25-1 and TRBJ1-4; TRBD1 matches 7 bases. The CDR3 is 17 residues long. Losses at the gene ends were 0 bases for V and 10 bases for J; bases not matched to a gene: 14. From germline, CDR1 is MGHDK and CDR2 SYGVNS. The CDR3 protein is CASSEYSYRDSRGKLFF. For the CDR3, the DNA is TGTGCCAGCAGTGAATATAGCTACCGGGACAGTCGTGGAAAACTGTTTTTT.

Here the CDR3 DNA reads TGTGCCAGCAGCAGTACAGGGCCCTATGGCTACACCTTC. Protein product: CASSSTGPYGYTF. The rearrangement links TRBV5-6 to TRBJ1-2, with D maybe TRBD1 (6 bases). CDR1 is SGHDT, CDR2 YYEEEE, per germline. This CDR3 spans 13 amino acids. V dropped 4 bases and J dropped 4 bases, with 11 bases sitting between them.

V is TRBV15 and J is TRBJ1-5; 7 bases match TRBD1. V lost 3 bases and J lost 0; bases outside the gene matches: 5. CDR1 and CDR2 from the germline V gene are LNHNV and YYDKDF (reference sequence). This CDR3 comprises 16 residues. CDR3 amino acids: CATSSPDRNSNQPQHF. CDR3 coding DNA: TGTGCCACCAGCAGCCCGGACAGGAATAGCAATCAGCCCCAGCATTTT.

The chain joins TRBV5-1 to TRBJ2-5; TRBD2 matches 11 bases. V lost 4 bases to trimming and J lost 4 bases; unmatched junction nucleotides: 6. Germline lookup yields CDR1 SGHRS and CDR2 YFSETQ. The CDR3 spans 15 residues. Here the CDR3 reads CASSRTLAGGETQYF. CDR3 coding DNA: TGCGCCAGCAGCCGAACTCTAGCGGGAGGAGAGACCCAGTACTTC.